Presented here are 21 T cell receptor beta chains from one specimen sequenced in a study of T cells after posttransplantation cyclophosphamide. Assay used: immunoSEQ multiplex PCR; TCRdb lists only in-frame clones, some missing. The sample has tens of thousands of clones, about 91% seen once. Sequenced input: PBMCs. The receptor source for this set is a woman in her forties or fifties in good health and a related stem cell transplant donor.

This chain links TRBV19 with TRBJ2-3, with D possibly matching TRBD2 (5 bases). Trimming removed 7 bases from V and 8 bases from J, with 13 bases in between. CDR1 and CDR2 from the germline V gene are LNHDA and SQIVND (reference sequence). This CDR3 is built from 12 residues. This chain's CDR3 is CASTSGKATQYF. The DNA of the CDR3 is TGTGCCAGTACCTCGGGGAAGGCTACGCAGTATTTT.

The chain couples TRBV28 to TRBJ2-7; TRBD1 aligns across 7 bases. Trimming removed 4 bases from V and 7 bases from J; junction bases left unmatched: 16. The CDR3 length is 16 residues. The germline CDR1 and CDR2 sequences are MDHEN and SYDVKM. The CDR3 loop is CASSWPPRQGVEEQYF. CDR3 DNA sequence: TGTGCCAGCAGTTGGCCCCCTCGACAGGGCGTGGAGGAGCAGTACTTC.

The chain joins TRBV28 to TRBJ2-3, with 9 bases fitting TRBD2. The ends lost 7 bases at V and 0 bases at J; junction bases unmatched: 11. The CDR3 has 17 amino acids. Looked up from germline, CDR1 is MDHEN and CDR2 is SYDVKM. CDR3 DNA sequence: TGTGCCAGCACCATGATTCGACTAGCGGATAGCACAGATACGCAGTATTTT. Translated: CASTMIRLADSTDTQYF.

The chain combines TRBV7-2 with TRBJ1-3; no clear D. This CDR3 spans 16 amino acids. Between the trimmed V and J ends, which lost 2 bases and 0 bases, there was a span of 11 bases. The germline V gene has CDR1 SGHTA and CDR2 FQGNSA. The CDR3, as DNA: TGTGCCAGCAGCTTAACAGAATTACGCTCTGGAAACACCATATATTTT. It specifies CASSLTELRSGNTIYF.

This chain uses TRBV11-2 with TRBJ1-1; no definite D call. The CDR3 runs to 14 residues. Germline CDR1 reads SGHAT; CDR2 reads FQNNGV. The V end lost 1 base, the J end lost 7 bases, and 13 bases lay between the germline ends. CDR3 bases: TGTGCCAGCAGCTTAGCCCGGGGTAGAGTTGAAGCTTTCTTT. Translated: CASSLARGRVEAFF.

CDR3 residues: CASSLTGLAGGRGYEQYF. For the CDR3, the DNA is TGCGCCAGCAGCTTGACGGGACTAGCGGGAGGACGGGGCTACGAGCAGTACTTC. The chain has TRBV5-1 and TRBJ2-7; 15 bases are a match to TRBD2. The V gene's germline CDR1 is SGHRS and CDR2 YFSETQ. The CDR3 runs to 18 residues. Germline trimming cut 1 base from V and 3 bases from J; bases unmatched to any gene: 8.

The CDR3 reads CASSFSGDVEKLFF. CDR3 sequence (DNA): TGTGCCAGCAGCTTTTCAGGGGATGTTGAAAAACTGTTTTTT. This sequence joins TRBV5-4 and TRBJ1-4; possibly TRBD1 for D (6 bases). The CDR3 totals 14 residues. V lost 2 bases, J lost 7 bases, and 12 bases lay in between. In germline, CDR1 is SGHNT, CDR2 YYREEE (reference sequence). The whole variable domain, remainder taken from reference TRBV5-4 and TRBJ1-4, is ETGVTQSPTHLIKTRGQQVTLRCSSQSGHNTVSWYQQALGQGPQFIFQYYREEENGRGNFPPRFSGLQFPNYSSELNVNALELDDSALYLCASSFSGDVEKLFFGSGTQLSVL.

The rearrangement joins TRBV6-5 to TRBJ1-3; D possibly corresponds to TRBD1 (5 bases). Germline V gene lookup returns CDR1 MNHEY and CDR2 SVGAGI. The CDR3 length is 15 residues. Trimming took off 6 bases at V and 2 bases at J, with 14 bases between the two ends. CDR3 DNA: TGTGCCAGCAGCTCAACAGGAGAACCTGGAAACACCATATATTTT. Encoded protein: CASSSTGEPGNTIYF.

The J gene is TRBJ1-4, the V gene TRBV15; the D gene is possibly TRBD1 (6 bases). Germline assignment: CDR1 LNHNV and CDR2 YYDKDF (reference sequence). CDR3 size: 15 residues. Trimming removed 1 base at V and 2 bases at J, with 8 bases between. The CDR3 protein is CATSRGGQTNEKLFF. For the CDR3, the DNA is TGTGCCACCAGCAGAGGCGGACAGACTAATGAAAAACTGTTTTTT.

The CDR3: CASSLLGRGGYNEQFF. In nucleotides, the CDR3 is TGCGCCAGCAGCTTGTTGGGCAGGGGCGGCTACAATGAGCAGTTCTTC. V is TRBV5-1 and J is TRBJ2-1, with D tentatively TRBD1 (6 bases). Germline values: CDR1 SGHRS, CDR2 YFSETQ. This CDR3 has 16 residues. Trimming pared 1 base from V and 3 bases from J, leaving 14 bases between.

V gene TRBV6-6 combines with J gene TRBJ2-1; 11 bases match TRBD2. In germline, CDR1 is MNHNY, CDR2 SVGAGI (reference sequence). The junction had 5 bases not matched to a gene; V was cut back by 7 bases and J by 6 bases. The CDR3 contains 14 residues. CDR3 in DNA: TGTGCCAGCATCGGGACTAGCGGAGCCAATGAGCAGTTCTTC. Protein sequence: CASIGTSGANEQFF.

CDR3 DNA sequence: TGTGCCAGCAGCTTAGATAGCGGACAGGTATACAATGAGCAGTTCTTC. Translated: CASSLDSGQVYNEQFF. V is TRBV11-2 and J is TRBJ2-1; a possible D gene is TRBD1 (7 bases). The V end was cut by 0 bases, the J end by 4 bases, with 13 bases between. The CDR3 contains 16 residues. Germline V gene data show CDR1 as SGHAT and CDR2 as FQNNGV.

This chain joins TRBV11-3 and TRBJ2-7, with TRBD1 matching 7 bases. V trimming: 5 bases; J trimming: 3 bases; junction bases outside the gene matches: 10. CDR1 and CDR2 (germline): SGHNT, YENEEA. This CDR3 is built from 15 residues. The CDR3 coding sequence is TGTGCCAGCAGCCAATCCCCAGGGGGAGTCTACGAGCAGTACTTC. It codes for CASSQSPGGVYEQYF.

This clone was picked up one time. The rearrangement uses TRBV5-1 and TRBJ2-2; 11 nucleotides line up with TRBD2. This CDR3 is 15 amino acids long. The germline CDR1 and CDR2 sequences are SGHRS and YFSETQ. The V gene end was trimmed by 4 bases and the J gene end by 3 bases; junction bases not matched to a gene: 2. CDR3 protein: CASSQGLADTGELFF. The CDR3 DNA follows: TGCGCCAGCAGCCAGGGACTAGCGGACACCGGGGAGCTGTTTTTT.

The gene calls are TRBV6-1 and TRBJ2-7; TRBD1 matches 7 bases. The CDR3 contains 15 residues. J was trimmed by 1 base and V by 3 bases; bases with no gene match: 6. The germline CDR1 and CDR2 sequences are MNHNS and SASEGT. CDR3 sequence (DNA): TGTGCCAGCAGTGAGGGACAGCGCGCTTCCTACGAGCAGTACTTC. Translation: CASSEGQRASYEQYF.

The V gene is TRBV5-1, the J gene TRBJ2-3; TRBD2 matches at 9 bases. CDR1 SGHRS and CDR2 YFSETQ come from the germline V gene. The CDR3 covers 16 residues. The V and J ends lost 2 bases and 0 bases, in that order; junction bases with no gene match: 4. The chain's CDR3 is CASSFLAGTSTDTQYF. DNA for the CDR3: TGCGCCAGCAGCTTCCTAGCGGGGACTAGCACAGATACGCAGTATTTT.

The chain links TRBV7-9 to TRBJ1-2; 8 bases are a match to TRBD1. Germline V lookup: CDR1 SEHNR, CDR2 FQNEAQ (reference sequence). Losses at the gene ends were 8 bases for V and 0 bases for J; bases not matched to a gene: 8. This CDR3 is 15 amino acids long. The CDR3 bases are TGTGCCAGCGGTTCTGACAGGGGAGCTAACTATGGCTACACCTTC. Translation gives CASGSDRGANYGYTF.

V gene TRBV2 combines with J gene TRBJ2-1; 12 nucleotides line up with TRBD2. There are 16 residues in the CDR3. J was trimmed by 7 bases and V by 3 bases; bases with no gene match: 7. Germline values: CDR1 SNHLY, CDR2 FYNNEI. The CDR3 loop is CASSELAGGVGNEQFF. DNA of the CDR3: TGTGCCAGCAGTGAGCTAGCGGGAGGGGTGGGTAATGAGCAGTTCTTC.

J is TRBJ1-1 and V is TRBV29-1; D possibly corresponds to TRBD1 (6 bases). The germline CDR1 and CDR2 sequences are SQVTM and ANQGSEA. The V end lost 3 bases, the J end lost 1 base, and 18 bases lay between the germline ends. The CDR3 consists of 16 residues. As DNA, the CDR3 is TGCAGCGTTGAGGCGGGTATGGGGGCGGAGAACACTGAAGCTTTCTTT. Translating it yields CSVEAGMGAENTEAFF.

The chain links TRBV11-2 to TRBJ2-1; 11 bases map to TRBD2. J gave up 7 bases and V 4 bases, and 6 bases lay outside the gene matches. The CDR3 spans 15 residues. Per the germline V gene, CDR1 is SGHAT and CDR2 is FQNNGV. Here the CDR3 reads CASSYTSGRSNEQFF. The CDR3 DNA sequence: TGTGCCAGCAGCTACACTAGCGGGAGAAGTAATGAGCAGTTCTTC.

The V and J genes are TRBV28 and TRBJ1-2; 10 bases are shared with TRBD1. This CDR3 spans 14 amino acids. CDR1 and CDR2 (germline): MDHEN, SYDVKM. V lost 7 bases to trimming and J lost 1 base; unmatched junction nucleotides: 3. The CDR3 spells CASTGQGGNYGYTF. DNA for the CDR3: TGTGCCAGCACCGGACAGGGGGGTAACTATGGCTACACCTTC.